This TCR beta chain came from a study of Ad26.COV2.S vaccination and SARS-CoV-2 variants. Looking at the study overall: Sample donor was a member of the COV1001 Ad26.COV2.S trial arm. Donor got 5x10^10 or 1x10^11 viral particles of Ad26.COV2.S. General study points: Substantial post-vaccination breadth of spike-specific CD8+ and CD4+ T cell responses was reported.

Sequenced by immunoSEQ multiplex PCR; TCRdb stores in-frame clones only, minus some. The sample lists approximately 400,000 clones, about four fifths occurring once. Treatment described: roughly 18 received Ad26.COV2.S at low or high dose, single or two shots; about 5 received placebo; per-sample allocation not given. Day 63 after the first vaccine or placebo injection was the time point for sampling. This clone was seen only once. Its antigen is undetermined. V lost 6 bases and J lost 11, with 13 bases in between. Germline V gene data show CDR1 as MNHNY and CDR2 as SVGAGI (reference sequence). This CDR3 is built from 11 residues.

Sequencing used peripheral blood, obtained in a trial of Ad26.COV2.S vaccine versus placebo. This clonotype originated in a person aged 18 to 65 who received the Ad26.COV2.S COVID-19 vaccine or a placebo. The chain links TRBV6-6 to TRBJ1-1; possible D gene TRBD1, 5 bases. Here the CDR3 reads CASRPQWGAFF. The CDR3 nucleotides read TGTGCCAGCAGGCCTCAATGGGGGGCTTTCTTT.